This TCR beta chain derives from a study of vaccination effects on CD4 cells after COVID-19. The protocol was immunoSEQ multiplex PCR, while the TCRdb copy is restricted to in-frame clones and leaves out a portion. The table records about 26,000 clones, about four fifths of them present only once. Prior to sequencing, the ViraFEST assay stimulated PBMC with viral peptide pools, which expanded the antigen-specific CD4+ T cells. With roughly 9 days of culture completed, CD4+ T cells were isolated. It was between March and December 2020 that the person had a SARS-CoV-2 infection confirmed by PCR. The V gene lost 2 bases and the J gene lost 5 bases, with 6 bases spanning the gap. Germline CDR1 LGHDT, CDR2 YNNKEL (reference sequence). The CDR3 runs to 13 residues. A remark on this clone: Its antigen is as yet unknown.

The sequence was obtained from a human donor who had a prior SARS-CoV-2 infection. The V gene is TRBV3-1 (or the pseudogene TRBV3-2), the J gene TRBJ2-2; unclear D gene. The specimen comprised CD4+ T cells from PBMCs cultured with HCoV-NL63 spike peptides, sampled before COVID-19 vaccination. Here the CDR3 DNA reads TGTGCCAGCAGCCAAACGGTAACCGGGGAGCTGTTTTTT. Its protein product is CASSQTVTGELFF.